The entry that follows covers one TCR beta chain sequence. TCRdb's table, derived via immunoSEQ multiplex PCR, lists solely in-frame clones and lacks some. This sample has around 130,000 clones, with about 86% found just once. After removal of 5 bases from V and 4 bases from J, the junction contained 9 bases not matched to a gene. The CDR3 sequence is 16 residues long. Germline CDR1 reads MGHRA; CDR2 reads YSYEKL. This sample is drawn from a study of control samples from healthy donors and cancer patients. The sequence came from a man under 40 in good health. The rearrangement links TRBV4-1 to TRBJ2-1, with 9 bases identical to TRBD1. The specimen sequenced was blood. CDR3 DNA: TGCGCCAGCAGCTGGACCGGGACAGGGTCATACAATGAGCAGTTCTTC. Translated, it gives CASSWTGTGSYNEQFF.